A single sample gave rise to the 14 T cell receptor beta chains below, sequenced in a study of blood T cell repertoires in COVID-19. Clones were sequenced by immunoSEQ multiplex PCR, and TCRdb holds only the in-frame ones, with some missing. The sample includes about 300,000 clones, roughly 88% of them seen just once. Sequenced: peripheral blood. Receptors originate from a man aged 18 to 35 with active or convalescent COVID-19.

The V call is TRBV27, the J call TRBJ1-6; the match to TRBD1 covers 7 bases. This CDR3 contains 15 residues. V lost 6 bases to trimming and J lost 9 bases; unmatched junction nucleotides: 11. Germline assignment: CDR1 MNHEY and CDR2 SMNVEV (reference sequence). The CDR3, as DNA: TGTGCCAGCAGAACCCGAGACAGGGATAGTTCACCCCTCCACTTT. This encodes CASRTRDRDSSPLHF.

This clone came up a few times. The rearrangement links TRBV4-2 to TRBJ1-2; a weak D match, TRBD1 (5 bases). The germline V and J ends were trimmed by 0 bases and 8 bases, with 19 bases remaining between them. The CDR3 loop spans 16 amino acids. Per the germline V gene, CDR1 is LGHNA and CDR2 is YNFKEQ. CDR3: CASSQEGVRDIGGYTF. As DNA, the CDR3 is TGTGCCAGCAGCCAAGAAGGTGTCAGGGATATTGGGGGCTACACCTTC.

V and J are TRBV6-1 and TRBJ2-3; D is unclear. V gave up 2 bases and J gave up 0 bases, with 18 bases separating them. Per germline, CDR1 MNHNS and CDR2 SASEGT. CDR3 size: 18 residues. The CDR3, as DNA: TGTGCCAGCAGTGAACTCTTGGGCAGCTATAATAGCACAGATACGCAGTATTTT. This gives the protein CASSELLGSYNSTDTQYF.

This rearrangement joins TRBV6-2 or TRBV6-3 to TRBJ2-7, with D possibly matching TRBD1 (6 bases). Germline CDR1 is MNHEY and CDR2 is SVGEGT. V was clipped by 4 bases and J by 9 bases, with 13 bases between them. This CDR3 comprises 12 residues. CDR3 nucleotides: TGTGCCAGCAGTTCCGGGCCCAGGGGGCAGTACTTC. Translating gives CASSSGPRGQYF.

J is TRBJ1-1 and V is TRBV2; no definite D call. The CDR3 is 13 amino acids. The V end lost 5 bases, the J end lost 4 bases, and 11 bases lay between the germline ends. Germline CDR1 SNHLY, CDR2 FYNNEI. The CDR3: CASSREGGTEAFF. As DNA, the CDR3 is TGTGCCAGCAGTAGGGAAGGAGGCACTGAAGCTTTCTTT.

The sample holds a few counts of this clone. The chain employs TRBV2 and TRBJ2-5, with D unresolved. The CDR3 length is 13 residues. Trimming pared 3 bases from V and 13 bases from J, leaving 18 bases between. The germline gives CDR1 SNHLY, CDR2 FYNNEI. The CDR3 DNA follows: TGTGCCAGCAGTGAGGAGCCCATCAAGTTCGGGTACTTC. Its protein product is CASSEEPIKFGYF.

The chain carries TRBV7-6 and TRBJ1-2; 8 bases are a match to TRBD1. V lost 5 bases and J lost 3; bases outside the gene matches: 11. The CDR3 loop spans 16 amino acids. Per germline, CDR1 SGHVS and CDR2 FNYEAQ. The CDR3 here is CASSRTPGQADYGYTF. The CDR3 DNA sequence: TGTGCCAGCAGCCGGACCCCGGGACAGGCCGACTATGGCTACACCTTC.

The chain joins TRBV13 to TRBJ2-7; 8 bases fit TRBD1. Germline V gives CDR1 PRHDT, CDR2 FYEKMQ (reference sequence). Trimming took 3 bases from V and 2 from J; bases not matched to a gene: 3. The CDR3 totals 14 residues. CDR3 sequence (DNA): TGTGCCAGCAGCTTCAAGGGACAGGCCTACGAGCAGTACTTC. As protein: CASSFKGQAYEQYF.

As for this clone: Additional DNA sequences in this sample encode the identical CDR3. The chain combines TRBV27 with TRBJ1-6; 7 bases line up with TRBD1. Looked up from germline, CDR1 is MNHEY and CDR2 is SMNVEV (reference sequence). This CDR3 spans 15 amino acids. V trimming: 5 bases; J trimming: 7 bases; junction bases outside the gene matches: 8. CDR3 sequence reads: CASSITGVSNSPLHF. For the CDR3, the DNA is TGTGCCAGCAGTATAACAGGGGTTTCCAATTCACCCCTCCACTTT.

The gene calls are TRBV27 and TRBJ2-7; 8 bases align to TRBD2. The ends lost 5 bases at V and 3 bases at J; junction bases unmatched: 6. The CDR3 sequence is 14 residues long. Germline V gene sequence: CDR1 MNHEY, CDR2 SMNVEV (reference sequence). For the CDR3, the DNA is TGTGCCAGCAGTCCTTTCGGGGGGGGCTACGAGCAGTACTTC. Protein sequence: CASSPFGGGYEQYF.

This clone has only a few counts. The chain carries TRBV6-2 or TRBV6-3 and TRBJ2-6; 7 bases are a match to TRBD1. V trimming: 3 bases; J trimming: 0 bases; junction bases outside the gene matches: 5. This CDR3 is built from 17 residues. Germline-derived CDR1 and CDR2 are MNHEY and SVGEGT. DNA for the CDR3: TGTGCCAGCAGTTATGAGACAGGGACCTCTGGGGCCAACGTCCTGACTTTC. Translated, it gives CASSYETGTSGANVLTF.

This clone appeared once. This chain uses TRBV24-1 with TRBJ2-5, with a weak D call TRBD2 (5 bases). Per germline, CDR1 KGHDR and CDR2 SFDVKD. Trimming shortened V by 9 bases and J by 5 bases, and 18 bases separated the two germline ends. This CDR3 contains 14 residues. For the CDR3, the DNA is TGTGCCACCGCAGAGGGCCGTGGAAGGGAGACCCAGTACTTC. Protein product: CATAEGRGRETQYF.

This rearrangement joins TRBV29-1 to TRBJ1-2, with D perhaps TRBD1 (5 bases). The CDR3 has 13 amino acids. Germline CDR1 and CDR2: SQVTM and ANQGSEA. The CDR3 here is CSDNRFLGNGYTF. The CDR3 coding sequence is TGCAGTGACAACAGGTTCCTAGGGAATGGCTACACCTTC.

The V gene is TRBV19, the J gene TRBJ1-4; 7 bases fit TRBD1. With V trimmed by 4 bases and J by 0 bases, 2 bases remained unmatched. CDR1 is LNHDA, CDR2 SQIVND, per germline (reference sequence). CDR3 length equals 15 residues. The CDR3 DNA reads as TGTGCCAGTAGTAGAGACAGGGCAACTAATGAAAAACTGTTTTTT. Encoded protein: CASSRDRATNEKLFF.